This T cell receptor (beta chain) came from a study of beta chain features in type 1 diabetes. Markers CD45RO/CCR7/CD25/CD127/CD95/CD27 served to sort CD4+ naive, central memory, regulatory and stem cell-like memory cells. Study results and caveats: Fewer junction insertions and more nucleotide deletions appeared in type 1 diabetes patients. Type 1 diabetes patients had TCRB CDR3s that were shorter (moderately but significantly so) in all four CD4+ subsets. Within patients, naive, central memory and Treg TCRB repertoires seemed more similar than within healthy donors.

The sequenced template was cDNA made from the entire isolated RNA. Assay: immunoSEQ multiplex PCR; the TCRdb copy retains only in-frame clones and omits some. The sample gives 150,000 to 180,000 clones, 10% of which show up once; less than 0.5% is in the top ten. V was pared by 4 bases and J by 7 bases, with 16 bases between. Germline-derived CDR1 and CDR2 are SGHTA and FQGNSA. The CDR3 is 14 residues long. This clone has a handful of counts. What it binds is not known. This clonotype was obtained from a young man with type 1 diabetes. The sample comprised central memory CD4+ T cells from blood. The chain carries TRBV7-2 and TRBJ1-2; D is ambiguous. The CDR3 spells CASSSSPSEGGYTF. CDR3 DNA: TGTGCCAGCAGCTCTAGTCCATCGGAGGGTGGCTACACCTTC.